The T cell receptor (beta chain) under discussion was sequenced for a study of control samples from healthy donors and cancer patients. As to this clone: At the DNA level, this CDR3 is encoded by other sequences in the same sample as well.

This CDR3 contains 13 residues. V lost 3 bases to trimming and J lost 1 base, with 4 bases between them. The germline CDR1 and CDR2 sequences are MNHEY and SMNVEV (reference sequence). Generated by immunoSEQ multiplex PCR, the TCRdb table keeps only in-frame clones and is missing some. The sample has some 140,000 clones; about nine tenths are singletons. The sequenced sample was blood. The clonotype was recovered from a young man in good health. The chain combines TRBV27 with TRBJ2-1; no definite D call. In DNA form, the CDR3 reads TGTGCCAGCAGTTTGGCTTCCTACAATGAGCAGTTCTTC. This encodes CASSLASYNEQFF.